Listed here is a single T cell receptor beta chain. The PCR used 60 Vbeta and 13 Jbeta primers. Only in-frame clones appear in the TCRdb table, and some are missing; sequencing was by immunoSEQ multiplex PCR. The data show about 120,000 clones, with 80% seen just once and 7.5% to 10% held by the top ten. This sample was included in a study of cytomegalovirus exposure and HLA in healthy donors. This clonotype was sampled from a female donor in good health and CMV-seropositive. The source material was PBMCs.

The CDR3 is CASSPSSGRSEQYF. CDR3 sequence (DNA): TGTGCCAGCAGCCCTTCGTCAGGTCGGTCCGAGCAGTACTTC. The chain joins TRBV7-2 to TRBJ2-7; no clear D. CDR3 length: 14 amino acids. Germline CDR1 and CDR2: SGHTA and FQGNSA. Between the trimmed V and J ends, which lost 5 bases and 6 bases, there was a span of 17 bases. Drawing the rest from reference TRBV7-2 and TRBJ2-7, the complete variable domain is GAGVSQSPSNKVTEKGKDVELRCDPISGHTALYWYRQSLGQGLEFLIYFQGNSAPDKSGLPSDRFSAERTGGSVSTLTIQRTQQEDSAVYLCASSPSSGRSEQYFGPGTRLTVT.